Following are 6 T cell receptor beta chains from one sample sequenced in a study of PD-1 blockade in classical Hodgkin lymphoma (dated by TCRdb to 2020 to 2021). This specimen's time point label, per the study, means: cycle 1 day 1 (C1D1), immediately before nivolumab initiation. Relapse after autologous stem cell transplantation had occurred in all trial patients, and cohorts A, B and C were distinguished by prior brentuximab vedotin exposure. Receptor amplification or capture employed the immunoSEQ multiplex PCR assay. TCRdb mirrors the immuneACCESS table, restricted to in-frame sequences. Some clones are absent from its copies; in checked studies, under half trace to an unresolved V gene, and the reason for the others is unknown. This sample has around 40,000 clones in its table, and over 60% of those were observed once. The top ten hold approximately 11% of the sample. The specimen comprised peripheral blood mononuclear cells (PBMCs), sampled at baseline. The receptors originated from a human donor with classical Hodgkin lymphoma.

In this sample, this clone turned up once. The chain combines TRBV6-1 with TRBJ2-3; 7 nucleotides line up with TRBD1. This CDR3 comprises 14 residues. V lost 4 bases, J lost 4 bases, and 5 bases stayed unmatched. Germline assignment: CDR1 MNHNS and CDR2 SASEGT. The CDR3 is CASSAGQLADTQYF. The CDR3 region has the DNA TGTGCCAGCAGTGCGGGACAGTTGGCAGATACGCAGTATTTT.

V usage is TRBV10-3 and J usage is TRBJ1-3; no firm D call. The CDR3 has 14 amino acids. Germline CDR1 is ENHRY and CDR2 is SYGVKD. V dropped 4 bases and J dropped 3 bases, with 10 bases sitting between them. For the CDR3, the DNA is TGTGCCATCAGTGCCGGGTTATATGGAAACACCATATATTTT. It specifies CAISAGLYGNTIYF.

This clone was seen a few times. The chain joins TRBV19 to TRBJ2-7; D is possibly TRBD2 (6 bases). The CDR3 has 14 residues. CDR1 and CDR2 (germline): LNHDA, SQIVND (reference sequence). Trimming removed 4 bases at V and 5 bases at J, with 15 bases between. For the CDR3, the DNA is TGTGCCAGTAGTACCGGTCTAGCGTTTGACGAGCAGTACTTC. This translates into CASSTGLAFDEQYF.

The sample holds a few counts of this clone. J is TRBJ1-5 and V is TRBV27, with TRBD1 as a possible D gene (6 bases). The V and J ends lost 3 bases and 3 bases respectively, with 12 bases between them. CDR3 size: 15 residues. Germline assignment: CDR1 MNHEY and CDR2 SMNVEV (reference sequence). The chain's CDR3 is CASSLAGAFNQPQHF. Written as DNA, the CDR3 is TGTGCCAGCAGTTTGGCAGGGGCCTTCAATCAGCCCCAGCATTTT.

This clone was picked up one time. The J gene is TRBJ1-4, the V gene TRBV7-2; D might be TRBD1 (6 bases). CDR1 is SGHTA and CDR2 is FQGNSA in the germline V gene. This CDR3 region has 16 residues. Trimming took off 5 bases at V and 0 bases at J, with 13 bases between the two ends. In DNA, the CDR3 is TGTGCCAGCAGCCCCCAGGGGCCAGCAACTAATGAAAAACTGTTTTTT. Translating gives CASSPQGPATNEKLFF.

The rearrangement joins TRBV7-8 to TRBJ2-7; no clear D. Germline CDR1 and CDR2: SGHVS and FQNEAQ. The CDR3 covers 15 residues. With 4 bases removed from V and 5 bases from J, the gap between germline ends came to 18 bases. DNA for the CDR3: TGTGCCAGCAGCTCCTTTCTACTCTCCGGAAACGAGCAGTACTTC. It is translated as CASSSFLLSGNEQYF.